What follows are 8 T cell receptor beta chains derived from one specimen sequenced in a study of post-analysis software for immune sequencing data. Notes on the study in general: Compared with controls, patients had more of about five TRBV segments, including TRBV5-6, TRBV5-1 and TRBV20-1.

No antigens are known for them. Presence of unique molecular identifiers characterized the TCR beta cDNA libraries. TCRdb fed the PCR reads into MiXCR, producing one record per CDR3 protein. The sample has around 770,000 distinct CDR3 sequences; roughly 46% are singletons. Sequenced: blood. The source of these receptors is a girl aged 10-17 years with multiple sclerosis.

The chain couples TRBV15 to TRBJ2-7; 10 nucleotides agree with TRBD1. CDR1 LNHNV and CDR2 YYDKDF come from the germline V gene (reference sequence). The CDR3 sequence is 15 residues long. Trimming at V came to 3 bases and at J to 5 bases, leaving 7 bases not matched to a gene. CDR3: CATSRAGTGVNEQYF. CDR3 DNA: TGTGCCACCAGCAGGGCCGGGACAGGGGTCAACGAGCAGTACTTC.

This clonotype was detected a few times. This chain links TRBV29-1 with TRBJ2-1; the D is unclear. Trimming stripped 7 bases from V and 6 bases from J, with 10 bases between. This CDR3 comprises 11 residues. Per germline, CDR1 SQVTM and CDR2 ANQGSEA. The CDR3, as DNA: TGCAGCGCGACGAGTCTCAATGAGCAGTTCTTC. This encodes CSATSLNEQFF.

As for this clonotype: At one of its ends the junction is not consistent with the germline gene, which may arise from a read error. The V and J genes are TRBV9 and TRBJ2-1; D tentatively fits TRBD1 or TRBD2 (6 bases each). Germline-derived CDR1 and CDR2 are SGDLS and YYNGEE. The CDR3 totals 13 residues. The CDR3 region is CTSSAGGGNEQFF. DNA of the CDR3: TGTACCAGCAGCGCCGGAGGGGGCAATGAGCAGTTCTTC.

This clonotype has more than one count but fewer than ten. This chain connects TRBV10-3 to TRBJ2-1, with D possibly being TRBD1 or TRBD2 (5 bases each). The V gene lost 8 bases and the J gene lost 8 bases, with 10 bases spanning the gap. This CDR3 is built from 11 residues. From germline, CDR1 is ENHRY and CDR2 SYGVKD. The CDR3 protein is CAIGDRDEQFF. The CDR3, as DNA: TGTGCCATCGGGGACCGGGATGAGCAGTTCTTC.

This clonotype has a handful of counts. The V gene is TRBV11-3, the J gene TRBJ2-1; D is unresolved. The CDR3 is 14 residues long. Trimming stripped 1 base from V and 4 bases from J, with 8 bases between. Germline V gene lookup returns CDR1 SGHNT and CDR2 YENEEA. The CDR3 region has the DNA TGTGCCAGCAGCTTAGGGCCAAGTTACAATGAGCAGTTCTTC. Protein sequence: CASSLGPSYNEQFF.

The gene calls are TRBV25-1 and TRBJ1-2; D might be TRBD1 (5 bases). V lost 6 bases to trimming and J lost 0 bases, with 11 bases between them. The CDR3 consists of 14 residues. Germline CDR1 and CDR2: MGHDK and SYGVNS. CDR3 sequence reads: CASRRGDPNYGYTF. The CDR3 DNA reads TGTGCCAGCAGACGAGGGGATCCTAACTATGGCTACACCTTC.

The chain combines TRBV6-5 with TRBJ1-3; TRBD1 might be the D (5 bases). V was trimmed by 6 bases and J by 0 bases, leaving 12 bases between them. The CDR3 is made up of 15 amino acids. Germline V gene data show CDR1 as MNHEY and CDR2 as SVGAGI. The CDR3 here is CASSTAGHSGNTIYF. Written as DNA, the CDR3 is TGTGCCAGCAGCACGGCGGGGCACTCTGGAAACACCATATATTTT.

This clonotype has a handful of counts. The chain uses TRBV30 and TRBJ2-7; D is unclear. CDR1 and CDR2 from the germline V gene are GTSNPN and SVGIG (reference sequence). With 3 bases removed from V and 7 bases from J, the gap between germline ends came to 13 bases. The CDR3 spans 12 residues. DNA for the CDR3: TGTGCCTGGAGCCACGGTAGTCGAGAGCAGTACTTC. Translating gives CAWSHGSREQYF. Based on the CDR3 plus reference TRBV30 and TRBJ2-7, the full variable domain is SQTIHQWPATLVQPVGSPLSLECTVEGTSNPNLYWYRQAAGRGLQLLFYSVGIGQISSEVPQNLSASRPQDRQFILSSKKLLLSDSGFYLCAWSHGSREQYFGPGTRLTVT.